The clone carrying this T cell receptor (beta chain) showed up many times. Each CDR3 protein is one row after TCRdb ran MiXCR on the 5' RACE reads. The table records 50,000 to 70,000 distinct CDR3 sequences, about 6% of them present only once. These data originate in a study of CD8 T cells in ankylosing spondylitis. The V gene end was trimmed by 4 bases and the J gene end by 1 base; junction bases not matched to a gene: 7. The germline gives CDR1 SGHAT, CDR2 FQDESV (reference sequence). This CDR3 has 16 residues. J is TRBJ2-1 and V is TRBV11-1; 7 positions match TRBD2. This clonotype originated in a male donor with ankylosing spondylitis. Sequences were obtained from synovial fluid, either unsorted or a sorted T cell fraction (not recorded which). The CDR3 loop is CASSSRPGGSYNEQFF. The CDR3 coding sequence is TGTGCCAGCAGCTCCCGGCCCGGGGGGTCCTACAATGAGCAGTTCTTC.